Presented here are 15 T cell receptor beta chains from one specimen sequenced in a study of beta chain features in type 1 diabetes. The whole isolated RNA underwent reverse transcription, so sequencing captured expressed TCRB transcripts. TCRdb's copy holds only in-frame clones and misses some; the assay was immunoSEQ multiplex PCR. The sample lists approximately 160,000 clones; approximately 8.1% were seen once. What was sequenced was central memory CD4+ T cells from blood. These receptors all stem from a man aged 18 to 30 in good health.

This rearrangement joins TRBV30 to TRBJ1-1; perhaps TRBD1 as D (5 bases). In germline, CDR1 is GTSNPN, CDR2 SVGIG (reference sequence). This CDR3 is 13 amino acids long. V shed 1 base and J shed 14 bases, with 20 bases lying between them. The CDR3 DNA reads as TGTGCCTGGAGTGACGACCTGACAGACTTAATATTCTTT. This encodes CAWSDDLTDLIFF.

This clone was seen more than once but under ten times. V usage is TRBV13 and J usage is TRBJ1-3; D gene unclear. V lost 2 bases and J 12 bases, leaving 11 bases between the germline ends. Germline-derived CDR1 and CDR2 are PRHDT and FYEKMQ (reference sequence). The CDR3 is made up of 12 amino acids. The CDR3 sequence is CASSLSGVHIYF. CDR3 bases: TGTGCCAGCAGCTTATCCGGGGTTCACATATATTTT.

This clone has at least ten counts. The rearrangement joins TRBV9 to TRBJ2-6, with D unresolved. The CDR3 length is 15 residues. Germline CDR1 is SGDLS and CDR2 is YYNGEE. The germline V and J ends were trimmed by 1 base and 0 bases, with 5 bases remaining between them. The CDR3 sequence: CASSVQDSGANVLTF. The CDR3 DNA reads as TGTGCCAGCAGCGTACAGGACTCTGGGGCCAACGTCCTGACTTTC.

This clone showed up just a few times. The rearrangement uses TRBV6-1 and TRBJ2-1, with D tentatively TRBD2 (6 bases). V was clipped by 0 bases and J by 6 bases, with 18 bases between them. Germline assignment: CDR1 MNHNS and CDR2 SASEGT. The CDR3 is made up of 17 amino acids. CDR3 in DNA: TGTGCCAGCAGTGAAGCGCTTCGGGAGTATGGGCGCAATGAGCAGTTCTTC. It yields the protein CASSEALREYGRNEQFF.

This clone was detected only a few times. The chain has TRBV5-1 and TRBJ2-7; the D gene is possibly TRBD1 (6 bases). The V end was cut by 2 bases, the J end by 4 bases, with 19 bases between. The length of the CDR3 is 16 residues. Germline values: CDR1 SGHRS, CDR2 YFSETQ. The CDR3 region has the DNA TGCGCCAGCAGCTTTGGAACTACAGGGCTCCGTTACGAGCAGTACTTC. This encodes CASSFGTTGLRYEQYF.

There are many counts of this clone. This chain uses TRBV18 with TRBJ2-3; the match to TRBD2 covers 11 bases. This CDR3 has 15 residues. From germline, CDR1 is KGHSH and CDR2 LQKENI. With 2 bases clipped from V and 4 bases from J, the junction kept 2 bases outside the gene matches. CDR3 in DNA: TGTGCCAGCTCACCAACTAGCGGGGGCTCAGATACGCAGTATTTT. Translation gives CASSPTSGGSDTQYF. The full variable domain, completed using reference TRBV18 and TRBJ2-3, is NAGVMQNPRHLVRRRGQEARLRCSPMKGHSHVYWYRQLPEEGLKFMVYLQKENIIDESGMPKERFSAEFPKEGPSILRIQQVVRGDSAAYFCASSPTSGGSDTQYFGPGTRLTVL.

The chain couples TRBV19 to TRBJ1-1; the match to TRBD1 covers 8 bases. This CDR3 spans 14 amino acids. V was clipped by 2 bases and J by 7 bases; unmatched bases: 6. Germline V gene sequence: CDR1 LNHDA, CDR2 SQIVND (reference sequence). The CDR3 sequence: CASSIQGAQGEAFF. CDR3 DNA: TGTGCCAGTAGTATACAGGGGGCGCAGGGTGAAGCTTTCTTT.

The rearrangement joins TRBV6-5 to TRBJ1-5, with a tentative D call TRBD1 (6 bases). The V end was cut by 4 bases, the J end by 3 bases, with 10 bases between. Germline V gene lookup returns CDR1 MNHEY and CDR2 SVGAGI. This CDR3 has 14 residues. Here the CDR3 reads CASSSGTPNQPQHF. CDR3 coding DNA: TGTGCCAGCAGTTCCGGGACACCCAATCAGCCCCAGCATTTT.

DNA of the CDR3: TGTGCCAGCAGACGTTCCGGTTTGTACCAAGAGACCCAGTACTTC. Translation gives CASRRSGLYQETQYF. This sequence joins TRBV6-5 and TRBJ2-5; D is unclear. Germline V gives CDR1 MNHEY, CDR2 SVGAGI. The ends were cut back, 6 bases at V and 0 bases at J, with 14 bases in the middle. The length of the CDR3 is 15 residues.

This clone was counted only a few times. The chain links TRBV7-3 to TRBJ2-5; maybe TRBD1 (5 bases). There are 15 residues in the CDR3. The V end lost 5 bases, the J end lost 0 bases, and 13 bases lay between the germline ends. Germline assignment: CDR1 SGHTA and CDR2 FQGTGA. CDR3 nucleotide sequence: TGTGCCAGCAGCCGAGCTGCAGGGTACCAAGAGACCCAGTACTTC. Amino acid sequence: CASSRAAGYQETQYF.

The rearrangement links TRBV6-6 to TRBJ2-3; the D gene is possibly TRBD1 (5 bases). Germline values: CDR1 MNHNY, CDR2 SVGAGI (reference sequence). The CDR3 loop spans 15 amino acids. V lost 2 bases and J 1 base, leaving 10 bases between the germline ends. The CDR3 coding sequence is TGTGCCAGCAGTTACCCTGGGGCGGGCACAGATACGCAGTATTTT. Translation gives CASSYPGAGTDTQYF.

This clone was counted a few times. The rearrangement links TRBV19 to TRBJ2-1; 7 nucleotides line up with TRBD2. The CDR3 loop spans 15 amino acids. CDR1 LNHDA and CDR2 SQIVND come from the germline V gene (reference sequence). Unmatched junction bases numbered 8, after V lost 5 bases and J lost 4 bases. The CDR3 DNA follows: TGTGCCAGTAGTCCCCGGACTAGGAGGTACAATGAGCAGTTCTTC. It encodes CASSPRTRRYNEQFF.

The J gene is TRBJ2-2, the V gene TRBV9, with 7 positions matching TRBD2. This CDR3 region has 15 residues. CDR1 is SGDLS and CDR2 is YYNGEE in the germline V gene. J lost 5 bases, V lost 3 bases, and 7 bases had no gene match. In DNA, the CDR3 is TGTGCCAGCAGCGCCGGACTAGAGGGGACCGGGGAGCTGTTTTTT. Its translation: CASSAGLEGTGELFF.

The chain carries TRBV19 and TRBJ2-5; TRBD2 might be the D (5 bases). The CDR3 is made up of 12 amino acids. Trimming removed 5 bases from V and 3 bases from J, with 7 bases in between. CDR1 and CDR2 from the germline V gene are LNHDA and SQIVND (reference sequence). DNA of the CDR3: TGTGCCAGTAGTTCTAGCAAAGAGACCCAGTACTTC. Translating it yields CASSSSKETQYF.

This chain joins TRBV29-1 and TRBJ1-5, with a tentative D call TRBD1 (5 bases). The CDR3 spans 13 residues. V was pared by 6 bases and J by 7 bases, with 16 bases between. CDR1 is SQVTM, CDR2 ANQGSEA, per germline. CDR3 nucleotide sequence: TGCAGCGTCCACGGGGTGGAGGGGCAGCCCCAGCATTTT. Its protein product is CSVHGVEGQPQHF.